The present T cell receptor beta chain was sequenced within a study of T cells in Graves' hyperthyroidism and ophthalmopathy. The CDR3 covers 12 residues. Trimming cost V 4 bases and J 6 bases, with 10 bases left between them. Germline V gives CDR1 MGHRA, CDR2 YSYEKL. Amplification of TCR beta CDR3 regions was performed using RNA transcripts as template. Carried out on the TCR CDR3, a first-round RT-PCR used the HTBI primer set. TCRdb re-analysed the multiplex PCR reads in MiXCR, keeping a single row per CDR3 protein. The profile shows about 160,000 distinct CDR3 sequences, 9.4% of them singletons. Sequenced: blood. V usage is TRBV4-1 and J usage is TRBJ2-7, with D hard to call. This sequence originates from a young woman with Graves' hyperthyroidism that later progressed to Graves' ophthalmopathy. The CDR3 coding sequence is TGCGCCAGCAGCCCGACTTTGGGCGAGCAGTACTTC. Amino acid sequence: CASSPTLGEQYF.